These 31 T cell receptor beta chains share one sample of origin, sequenced in a study of beta chain features in type 1 diabetes. Findings and caveats of the study: All four CD4+ subsets of Type 1 diabetes patients contained TCRB CDR3s that were moderately but significantly shorter.

Expressed TCRB transcripts were sequenced because the isolated RNA had all been reverse transcribed beforehand. The repertoire was sequenced with immunoSEQ multiplex PCR; TCRdb's copy has only in-frame clones and lacks some. The sample has under 400,000 clones; roughly 12% are singletons. The antigens these receptors bind are not known. Sequencing was done on a sample of naive CD4+ T cells from blood. These receptors originate from a young woman with type 1 diabetes.

J is TRBJ1-1 and V is TRBV7-2; tentatively, D is TRBD1 (5 bases). The CDR3 is 16 residues long. Germline CDR1 SGHTA, CDR2 FQGNSA. Trimming stripped 2 bases from V and 6 bases from J, with 19 bases between. CDR3 bases: TGTGCCAGCAGCTTACAAACACTGACAGCTATCGCTGAAGCTTTCTTT. Translated, it gives CASSLQTLTAIAEAFF. The full variable domain, completed using reference TRBV7-2 and TRBJ1-1, is GAGVSQSPSNKVTEKGKDVELRCDPISGHTALYWYRQSLGQGLEFLIYFQGNSAPDKSGLPSDRFSAERTGGSVSTLTIQRTQQEDSAVYLCASSLQTLTAIAEAFFGQGTRLTVV.

This chain connects TRBV30 to TRBJ1-5; possible D gene TRBD1, 6 bases. The germline CDR1 and CDR2 sequences are GTSNPN and SVGIG (reference sequence). There are 15 residues in the CDR3. The V end was cut by 1 base, the J end by 0 bases, with 10 bases between. The CDR3 is CAWSAGQYSNQPQHF. The CDR3 nucleotides are TGTGCCTGGAGTGCCGGACAGTATAGCAATCAGCCCCAGCATTTT.

The V gene is TRBV9, the J gene TRBJ2-1, with 13 positions matching TRBD2. This CDR3 is 17 amino acids long. The junction had 8 bases not matched to a gene; V was cut back by 4 bases and J by 4 bases. Germline V gene sequence: CDR1 SGDLS, CDR2 YYNGEE. CDR3 amino acids: CASSSWTSGSVYNEQFF. The CDR3 DNA sequence: TGTGCCAGCAGCTCCTGGACTAGCGGGAGCGTGTACAATGAGCAGTTCTTC.

This clone was seen a few times. The chain recombines TRBV7-6 with TRBJ2-7, with TRBD2 as a possible D gene (5 bases). CDR3 length: 15 amino acids. In germline, CDR1 is SGHVS, CDR2 FNYEAQ. V lost 0 bases to trimming and J lost 3 bases, with 12 bases between them. The CDR3 is CASSLASQSGYEQYF. CDR3 DNA: TGTGCCAGCAGCTTAGCGAGTCAGAGCGGCTACGAGCAGTACTTC.

In this sample, this clone turned up a few times. V usage is TRBV5-1 and J usage is TRBJ2-7; maybe TRBD1 (5 bases). V lost 3 bases to trimming and J lost 2 bases, with 9 bases between them. This CDR3 region has 13 residues. The germline V gene encodes CDR1 SGHRS and CDR2 YFSETQ. The CDR3 is CASSSDRPYEQYF. The CDR3 region has the DNA TGCGCCAGCAGCTCCGACAGACCCTACGAGCAGTACTTC.

This clone appeared a few times. The chain couples TRBV7-8 to TRBJ2-1; possibly TRBD1 for D (6 bases). The CDR3 contains 13 residues. Germline CDR1 reads SGHVS; CDR2 reads FQNEAQ. Trimming took off 6 bases at V and 5 bases at J, with 11 bases between the two ends. CDR3 in amino acids: CASRPYRDNEQFF. CDR3 coding DNA: TGTGCCAGCAGGCCATACAGGGACAATGAGCAGTTCTTC. Full variable domain (missing parts from reference TRBV7-8 and TRBJ2-1): GAGVSQSPRYKVAKRGQDVALRCDPISGHVSLFWYQQALGQGPEFLTYFQNEAQLDKSGLPSDRFFAERPEGSVSTLKIQRTQQEDSAVYLCASRPYRDNEQFFGPGTRLTVL.

This clone turned up a few times. The chain couples TRBV7-9 to TRBJ2-1; 10 positions match TRBD2. Germline assignment: CDR1 SEHNR and CDR2 FQNEAQ (reference sequence). The CDR3 loop spans 14 amino acids. V shed 1 base, J shed 10 bases, and the junction held 4 bases outside the gene matches. CDR3 bases: TGTGCCAGCAGCTTAGGGCTAGCGGGAGACGAGCAGTTCTTC. Translated, it gives CASSLGLAGDEQFF.

In its sample, this clone was seen a few times. V and J are TRBV19 and TRBJ1-2; 10 bases fit TRBD1. With 6 bases clipped from V and 4 bases from J, the junction kept 8 bases outside the gene matches. Germline CDR1 LNHDA, CDR2 SQIVND (reference sequence). This CDR3 has 15 residues. The CDR3 DNA reads as TGTGCCAGTAGCGAGACCGGGACAGGGGTCTATGGCTACACCTTC. The encoded protein is CASSETGTGVYGYTF.

The genes are TRBV4-3 and TRBJ2-2, with TRBD2 matching over 13 bases. The CDR3 has 22 residues. CDR1 is LGHNA and CDR2 is YSLEER in the germline V gene. The V and J ends lost 0 bases and 4 bases, in that order; junction bases with no gene match: 17. CDR3: CASSQDRFKGLAGMIGTGELFF. CDR3 nucleotide sequence: TGCGCCAGCAGCCAAGATCGGTTTAAGGGACTAGCGGGAATGATAGGCACCGGGGAGCTGTTTTTT.

This rearrangement joins TRBV19 to TRBJ2-5; tentative D call: TRBD1 (5 bases). The germline V gene encodes CDR1 LNHDA and CDR2 SQIVND (reference sequence). V lost 6 bases, J lost 1 base, and 6 bases lay in between. The CDR3 runs to 12 residues. For the CDR3, the DNA is TGTGCCAGTAGAGGGGCCCAAGAGACCCAGTACTTC. Its protein product is CASRGAQETQYF.

The genes are TRBV7-9 and TRBJ2-1, with 7 nucleotides matching TRBD2. CDR1 SEHNR and CDR2 FQNEAQ come from the germline V gene (reference sequence). V lost 4 bases, J lost 1 base, and 10 bases stayed unmatched. The CDR3 is 17 amino acids. CDR3: CASSSHGRALSYNEQFF. The CDR3 DNA is TGTGCCAGCAGCTCCCATGGGAGGGCACTTTCCTACAATGAGCAGTTCTTC.

This clone has a handful of counts. This rearrangement joins TRBV5-4 to TRBJ2-1; D may be TRBD2 (6 bases). The CDR3 is made up of 14 amino acids. Per germline, CDR1 SGHNT and CDR2 YYREEE (reference sequence). Trimming took 3 bases from V and 7 from J, leaving 14 bases between them. The chain's CDR3 is CASSSRLGKNEQFF. The CDR3 DNA follows: TGTGCCAGCAGCTCTAGACTAGGAAAGAATGAGCAGTTCTTC.

V is TRBV7-9 and J is TRBJ2-2, with 8 bases identical to TRBD2. Unmatched junction bases numbered 11, after V lost 5 bases and J lost 0 bases. The CDR3 length is 18 residues. Per the germline V gene, CDR1 is SEHNR and CDR2 is FQNEAQ (reference sequence). The CDR3 sequence: CASSPRGGLAANTGELFF. The CDR3 region has the DNA TGTGCCAGCAGCCCACGGGGAGGACTAGCAGCGAACACCGGGGAGCTGTTTTTT.

Only a few counts were recorded for this clone. The genes are TRBV7-2 and TRBJ2-3; D gene unclear. CDR1 and CDR2 (germline): SGHTA, FQGNSA. The CDR3 has 13 amino acids. The V end was cut by 2 bases, the J end by 2 bases, with 5 bases between. In DNA, the CDR3 is TGTGCCAGCAGCTTATACTCCACAGATACGCAGTATTTT. This sequence encodes CASSLYSTDTQYF. The full variable domain, rest sourced from reference TRBV7-2 and TRBJ2-3, is GAGVSQSPSNKVTEKGKDVELRCDPISGHTALYWYRQSLGQGLEFLIYFQGNSAPDKSGLPSDRFSAERTGGSVSTLTIQRTQQEDSAVYLCASSLYSTDTQYFGPGTRLTVL.

The V gene is TRBV7-2, the J gene TRBJ2-2; D is undetermined. There are 13 residues in the CDR3. Germline V gives CDR1 SGHTA, CDR2 FQGNSA. V was pared by 1 base and J by 6 bases, with 6 bases between. The CDR3 nucleotides are TGTGCCAGCAGCTTAGAGGCGGCCGGGGAGCTGTTTTTT. This codes for CASSLEAAGELFF.

This chain uses TRBV19 with TRBJ1-2; no reliable D call. In germline, CDR1 is LNHDA, CDR2 SQIVND (reference sequence). V lost 1 base, J lost 7 bases, and 25 bases lay in between. The CDR3 totals 18 residues. The CDR3 sequence: CASSIGQPYGTLRVGYTF. DNA for the CDR3: TGTGCCAGTAGTATAGGTCAACCGTACGGTACCCTGCGAGTTGGCTACACCTTC. Using reference TRBV19 and TRBJ1-2 for the parts outside the CDR3, the full variable domain is DGGITQSPKYLFRKEGQNVTLSCEQNLNHDAMYWYRQDPGQGLRLIYYSQIVNDFQKGDIAEGYSVSREKKESFPLTVTSAQKNPTAFYLCASSIGQPYGTLRVGYTFGSGTRLTVV.

The chain employs TRBV5-1 and TRBJ2-3, with a weak D call TRBD2 (5 bases). This CDR3 is 13 amino acids long. V lost 2 bases and J 7 bases, leaving 11 bases between the germline ends. Germline V gives CDR1 SGHRS, CDR2 YFSETQ. DNA for the CDR3: TGCGCCAGCAGCTTCGAACTAGGGCATACGCAGTATTTT. Residues: CASSFELGHTQYF.

The V gene is TRBV5-6, the J gene TRBJ2-5; 9 nucleotides agree with TRBD1. This CDR3 is 14 amino acids long. V trimming: 4 bases; J trimming: 3 bases; junction bases outside the gene matches: 4. Germline CDR1 is SGHDT and CDR2 is YYEEEE. The CDR3 spells CASSIRDREETQYF. CDR3 sequence (DNA): TGTGCCAGCAGCATCCGGGACAGGGAAGAGACCCAGTACTTC.

The chain carries TRBV7-9 and TRBJ2-1; D possibly corresponds to TRBD2 (5 bases). From germline, CDR1 is SEHNR and CDR2 FQNEAQ (reference sequence). The CDR3 consists of 13 residues. V lost 5 bases, J lost 10 bases, and 15 bases lay in between. The CDR3 DNA follows: TGTGCCAGCAGCATCCGAATGGAGGACGAGCAGTTCTTC. Translated: CASSIRMEDEQFF. Using reference TRBV7-9 and TRBJ2-1 for the parts outside the CDR3, the full variable domain is DTGVSQNPRHKITKRGQNVTFRCDPISEHNRLYWYRQTLGQGPEFLTYFQNEAQLEKSRLLSDRFSAERPKGSFSTLEIQRTEQGDSAMYLCASSIRMEDEQFFGPGTRLTVL.

This sequence joins TRBV30 and TRBJ1-2, with D maybe TRBD1 (5 bases). Between the trimmed V and J ends, which lost 0 bases and 4 bases, there was a span of 12 bases. CDR1 and CDR2 (germline): GTSNPN, SVGIG (reference sequence). This CDR3 has 14 residues. CDR3 protein: CAWSVLSGSYGYTF. CDR3 coding DNA: TGTGCCTGGAGTGTACTTTCAGGGTCCTATGGCTACACCTTC.

This chain links TRBV7-9 with TRBJ1-1, with 8 positions matching TRBD1. Germline lookup yields CDR1 SEHNR and CDR2 FQNEAQ (reference sequence). This CDR3 comprises 15 residues. After removal of 0 bases from V and 4 bases from J, the junction contained 4 bases not matched to a gene. The CDR3 here is CASSLAQGAGTEAFF. In DNA, the CDR3 is TGTGCCAGCAGCTTAGCGCAGGGGGCCGGCACTGAAGCTTTCTTT.

This clone was counted a few times. CDR3 in amino acids: CSAATTGVVTDTQYF. The CDR3 coding sequence is TGCAGCGCCGCAACGACAGGGGTTGTCACAGATACGCAGTATTTT. J is TRBJ2-3 and V is TRBV29-1, with 8 bases identical to TRBD1. CDR1 is SQVTM and CDR2 is ANQGSEA in the germline V gene. V shed 7 bases, J shed 2 bases, and the junction held 11 bases outside the gene matches. The CDR3 consists of 15 residues.

The chain uses TRBV7-2 and TRBJ2-7; 12 bases align to TRBD2. Germline V gene sequence: CDR1 SGHTA, CDR2 FQGNSA. The CDR3 has 14 residues. Losses at the gene ends were 5 bases for V and 6 bases for J; bases not matched to a gene: 5. Here the CDR3 reads CASSHGLAGTEQYF. The CDR3 coding sequence is TGTGCCAGCAGCCACGGACTAGCGGGAACCGAGCAGTACTTC.

The chain couples TRBV29-1 to TRBJ1-2, with no clear D. V gave up 5 bases and J gave up 8 bases, with 15 bases separating them. The CDR3 is 12 amino acids. Germline CDR1 is SQVTM and CDR2 is ANQGSEA. CDR3 DNA sequence: TGCAGCGTTCCCGAGGAGGGCCCAGGCTACACCTTC. This gives the protein CSVPEEGPGYTF.

The chain has TRBV7-8 and TRBJ2-3, with 7 nucleotides matching TRBD1. This CDR3 is built from 17 residues. V shed 5 bases and J 2 bases; nucleotides not matched to a gene: 13. In germline, CDR1 is SGHVS, CDR2 FQNEAQ. In DNA form, the CDR3 reads TGTGCCAGCAGCCCCAAATTGACAGGGTCGAACACAGATACGCAGTATTTT. It codes for CASSPKLTGSNTDTQYF.

This clone was seen a handful of times. V gene TRBV28 combines with J gene TRBJ2-1, with 15 nucleotides matching TRBD2. This CDR3 has 16 amino acids. V lost 5 bases and J lost 10; bases outside the gene matches: 9. The germline V gene has CDR1 MDHEN and CDR2 SYDVKM. The CDR3 loop is CASSHSGTSGRREQFF. The DNA of the CDR3 is TGTGCCAGCAGTCACTCCGGGACTAGCGGGAGGAGGGAGCAGTTCTTC.

In this sample, this clone turned up a few times. Here the CDR3 reads CASSQDRGHGYTF. The CDR3 DNA follows: TGTGCCAGCAGCCAAGACAGGGGGCATGGCTACACCTTC. The chain couples TRBV7-7 to TRBJ1-2; 10 bases fit TRBD1. The CDR3 has 13 amino acids. V gave up 5 bases and J gave up 6 bases; unmatched junction bases: 3. Germline V gene data show CDR1 as SSHAT and CDR2 as FNYEAQ (reference sequence). Drawing the rest from reference TRBV7-7 and TRBJ1-2, the complete variable domain is GAGVSQSPRYKVTKRGQDVTLRCDPISSHATLYWYQQALGQGPEFLTYFNYEAQPDKSGLPSDRFSAERPEGSISTLTIQRTEQRDSAMYRCASSQDRGHGYTFGSGTRLTVV.

This clone was picked up a small number of times. In nucleotides, the CDR3 is TGTGCCAGCTCAGGGGACATGGCCTATGGCTACACCTTC. Residues: CASSGDMAYGYTF. The chain links TRBV18 to TRBJ1-2; D may be TRBD1 (6 bases). The CDR3 has 13 amino acids. V lost 5 bases to trimming and J lost 4 bases, with 11 bases between them. Germline loops: CDR1 KGHSH, CDR2 LQKENI.

This clone was found a few times. This rearrangement joins TRBV7-2 to TRBJ1-2, with D perhaps matching TRBD1 (6 bases). This CDR3 spans 14 amino acids. CDR1 is SGHTA and CDR2 is FQGNSA in the germline V gene. V was trimmed by 5 bases and J by 8 bases, leaving 18 bases between them. DNA for the CDR3: TGTGCCAGCAGCCCTGGGGGCCGGCTCTACGGCTACACCTTC. Translating it yields CASSPGGRLYGYTF.

The rearrangement uses TRBV27 and TRBJ1-2, with D uncertain. V lost 5 bases, J lost 4 bases, and 14 bases lay in between. Per the germline V gene, CDR1 is MNHEY and CDR2 is SMNVEV (reference sequence). This CDR3 is built from 14 residues. The CDR3 is CASSPMAVSYGYTF. The DNA for the CDR3 is TGTGCCAGCAGTCCGATGGCAGTCTCCTATGGCTACACCTTC.

This clone has just a few counts. The chain has TRBV11-2 and TRBJ1-1; D call uncertain. The germline V gene encodes CDR1 SGHAT and CDR2 FQNNGV. The length of the CDR3 is 13 residues. Trimming took 5 bases from V and 7 from J, leaving 14 bases between them. CDR3 bases: TGTGCCAGCAGCCCCTTAATTGAGGATGAAGCTTTCTTT. Its translation: CASSPLIEDEAFF.